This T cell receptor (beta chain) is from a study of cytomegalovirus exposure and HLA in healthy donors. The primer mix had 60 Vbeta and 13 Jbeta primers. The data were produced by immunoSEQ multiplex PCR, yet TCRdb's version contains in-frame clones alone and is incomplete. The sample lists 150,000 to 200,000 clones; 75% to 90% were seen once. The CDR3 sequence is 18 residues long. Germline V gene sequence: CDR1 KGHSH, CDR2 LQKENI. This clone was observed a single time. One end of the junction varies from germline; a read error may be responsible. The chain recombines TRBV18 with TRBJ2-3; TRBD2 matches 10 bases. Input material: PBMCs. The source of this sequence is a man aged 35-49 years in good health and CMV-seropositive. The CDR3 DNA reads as TGTGCCAGCTCCCCACTGGCCACTAGCGGGGCCTCCACAGATACGCAGTATTTT. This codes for CASSPLATSGASTDTQYF.